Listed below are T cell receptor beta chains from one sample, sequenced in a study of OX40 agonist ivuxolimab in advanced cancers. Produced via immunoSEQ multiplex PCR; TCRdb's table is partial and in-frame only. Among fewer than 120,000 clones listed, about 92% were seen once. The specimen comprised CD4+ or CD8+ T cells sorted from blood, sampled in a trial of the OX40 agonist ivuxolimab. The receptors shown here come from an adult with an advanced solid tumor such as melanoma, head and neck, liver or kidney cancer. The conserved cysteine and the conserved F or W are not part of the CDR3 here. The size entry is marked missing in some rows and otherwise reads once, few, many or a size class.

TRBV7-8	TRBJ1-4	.	ASSPGGTTEKLF
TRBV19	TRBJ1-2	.	ASSIELGRDRGYT
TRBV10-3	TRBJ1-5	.	AISESVSNQPQH
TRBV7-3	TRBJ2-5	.	ASSPGGGETQY
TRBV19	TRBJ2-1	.	ASSIFTGGSYNEQF
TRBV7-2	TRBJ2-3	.	ASSLGQGIDTQY
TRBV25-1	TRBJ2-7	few	ASSTMGGPWNEQY
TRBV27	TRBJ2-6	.	ASSSRVTTGANVLT
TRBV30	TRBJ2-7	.	AWSRDRGLLIRGYEQY
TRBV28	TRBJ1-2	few	ASRLTGAYGYT
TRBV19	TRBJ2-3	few	ASSIQPRPRGTDTQY
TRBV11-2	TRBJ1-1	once	ASRPGVLGTEAF
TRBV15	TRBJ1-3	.	ATSRDFGGNTIY
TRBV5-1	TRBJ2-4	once	ASSVVGPAKNIQY
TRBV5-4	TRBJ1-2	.	ASSLRTERYGYT
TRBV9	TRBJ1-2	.	ASSYGNVYT
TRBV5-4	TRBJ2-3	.	ASSLFSGREDTQY